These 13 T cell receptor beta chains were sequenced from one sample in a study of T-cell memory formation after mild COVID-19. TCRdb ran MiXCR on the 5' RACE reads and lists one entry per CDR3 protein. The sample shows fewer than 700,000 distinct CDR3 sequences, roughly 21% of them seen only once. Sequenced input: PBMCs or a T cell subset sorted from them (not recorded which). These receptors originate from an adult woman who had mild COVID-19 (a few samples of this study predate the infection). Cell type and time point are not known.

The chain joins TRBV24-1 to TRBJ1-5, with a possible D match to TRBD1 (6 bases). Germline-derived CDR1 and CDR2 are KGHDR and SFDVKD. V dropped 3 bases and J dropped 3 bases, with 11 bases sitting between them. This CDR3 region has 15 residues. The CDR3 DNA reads TGTGCCACCAGTGATAACAGGGCACTCAATCAGCCCCAGCATTTT. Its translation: CATSDNRALNQPQHF.

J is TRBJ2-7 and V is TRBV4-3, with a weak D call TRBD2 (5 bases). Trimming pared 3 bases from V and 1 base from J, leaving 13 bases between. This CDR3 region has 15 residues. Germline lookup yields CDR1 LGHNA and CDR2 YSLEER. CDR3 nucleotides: TGCGCCAGCAGCCAGACCCCAGCGGCTTCCTACGAGCAGTACTTC. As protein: CASSQTPAASYEQYF.

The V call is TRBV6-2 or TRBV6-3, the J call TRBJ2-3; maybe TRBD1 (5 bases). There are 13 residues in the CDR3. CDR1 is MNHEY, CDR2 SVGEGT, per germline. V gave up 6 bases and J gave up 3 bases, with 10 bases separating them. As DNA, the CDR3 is TGTGCCAGCAGCAAGACAGATACAGATACGCAGTATTTT. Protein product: CASSKTDTDTQYF.

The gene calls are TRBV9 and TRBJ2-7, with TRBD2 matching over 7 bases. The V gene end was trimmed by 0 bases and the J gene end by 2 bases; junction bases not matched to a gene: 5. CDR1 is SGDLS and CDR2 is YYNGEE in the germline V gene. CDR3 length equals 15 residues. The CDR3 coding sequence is TGTGCCAGCAGCGTAGTCCCAGCGGGGACCTACGAGCAGTACTTC. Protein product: CASSVVPAGTYEQYF.

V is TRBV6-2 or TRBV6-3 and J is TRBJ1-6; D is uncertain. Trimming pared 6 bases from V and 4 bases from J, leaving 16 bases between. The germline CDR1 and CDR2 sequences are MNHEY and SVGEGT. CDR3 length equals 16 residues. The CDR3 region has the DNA TGTGCCAGCAGACCACGGCCAGCACCATATAATTCACCCCTCCACTTT. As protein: CASRPRPAPYNSPLHF.

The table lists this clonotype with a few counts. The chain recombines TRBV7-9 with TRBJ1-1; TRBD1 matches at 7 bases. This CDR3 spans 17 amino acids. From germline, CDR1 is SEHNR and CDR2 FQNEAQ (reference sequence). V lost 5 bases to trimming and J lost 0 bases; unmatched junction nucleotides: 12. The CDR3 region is CASSEGGRGWMNTEAFF. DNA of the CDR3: TGTGCCAGCAGCGAAGGGGGCAGGGGATGGATGAACACTGAAGCTTTCTTT.

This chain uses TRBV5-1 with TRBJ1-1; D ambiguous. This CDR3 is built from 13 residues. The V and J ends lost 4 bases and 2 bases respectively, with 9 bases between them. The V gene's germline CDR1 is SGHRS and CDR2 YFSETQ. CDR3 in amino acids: CASSTQANTEAFF. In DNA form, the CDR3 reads TGCGCCAGCAGCACCCAGGCAAACACTGAAGCTTTCTTT. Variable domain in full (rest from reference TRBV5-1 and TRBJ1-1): KAGVTQTPRYLIKTRGQQVTLSCSPISGHRSVSWYQQTPGQGLQFLFEYFSETQRNKGNFPGRFSGRQFSNSRSEMNVSTLELGDSALYLCASSTQANTEAFFGQGTRLTVV.

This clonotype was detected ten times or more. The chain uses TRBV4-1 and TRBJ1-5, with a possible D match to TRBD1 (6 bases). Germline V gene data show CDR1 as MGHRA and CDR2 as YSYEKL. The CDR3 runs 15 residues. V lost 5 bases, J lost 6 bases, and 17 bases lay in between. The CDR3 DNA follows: TGCGCCAGCAGCTACGGACCTGGGGGGGCTCAGCCCCAGCATTTT. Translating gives CASSYGPGGAQPQHF.

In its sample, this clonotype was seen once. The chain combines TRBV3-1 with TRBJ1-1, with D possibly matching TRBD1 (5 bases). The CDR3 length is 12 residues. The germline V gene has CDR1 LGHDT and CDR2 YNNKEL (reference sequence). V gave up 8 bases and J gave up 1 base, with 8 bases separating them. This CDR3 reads CASGTPNTEAFF. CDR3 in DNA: TGTGCCAGCGGGACGCCGAACACTGAAGCTTTCTTT.

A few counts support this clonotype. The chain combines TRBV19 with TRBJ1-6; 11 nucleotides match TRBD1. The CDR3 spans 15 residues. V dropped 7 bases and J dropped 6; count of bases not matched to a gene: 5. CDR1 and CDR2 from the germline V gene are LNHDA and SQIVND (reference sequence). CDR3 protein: CASKDRGPVNSPLHF. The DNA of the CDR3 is TGTGCCAGTAAGGACAGGGGGCCCGTTAATTCACCCCTCCACTTT. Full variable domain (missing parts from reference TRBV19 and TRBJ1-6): DGGITQSPKYLFRKEGQNVTLSCEQNLNHDAMYWYRQDPGQGLRLIYYSQIVNDFQKGDIAEGYSVSREKKESFPLTVTSAQKNPTAFYLCASKDRGPVNSPLHFGNGTRLTVT.

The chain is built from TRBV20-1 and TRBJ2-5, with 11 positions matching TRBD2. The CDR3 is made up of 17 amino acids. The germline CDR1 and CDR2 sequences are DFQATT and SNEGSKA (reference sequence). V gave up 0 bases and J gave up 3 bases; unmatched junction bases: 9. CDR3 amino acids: CSARESGLADRKETQYF. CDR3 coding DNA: TGCAGTGCTAGAGAGTCGGGACTAGCGGACAGAAAAGAGACCCAGTACTTC.

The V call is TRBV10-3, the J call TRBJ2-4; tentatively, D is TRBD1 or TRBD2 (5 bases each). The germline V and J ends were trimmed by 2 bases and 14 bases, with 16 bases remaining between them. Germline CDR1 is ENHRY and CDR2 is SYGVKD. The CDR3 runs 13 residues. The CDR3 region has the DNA TGTGCCATCAGTGAGGAGCACGGGACCATCGAGTACTTC. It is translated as CAISEEHGTIEYF.

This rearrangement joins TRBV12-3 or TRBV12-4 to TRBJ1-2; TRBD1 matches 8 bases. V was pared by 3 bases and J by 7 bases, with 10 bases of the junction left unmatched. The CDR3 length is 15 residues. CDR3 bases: TGTGCCAGCAGTTTCATGGACAGGGTATCAGGTGGCTACACCTTC. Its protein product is CASSFMDRVSGGYTF.